This T cell receptor (beta chain) was identified during a study of blood T cell repertoires in COVID-19. Study as a whole: Spain, Italy and the United States supplied samples that represented acute and convalescent COVID-19.

As processed by the authors: The assay estimated nucleated cells by amplifying reference gene primers. The data were produced by immunoSEQ multiplex PCR, yet TCRdb's version contains in-frame clones alone and is incomplete. The V and J calls and the clone size are those of that table, but D and trimming were determined from the DNA. The table records approximately 490,000 clones, 75% to 90% of them present only once. The CDR3 is 16 amino acids. The V gene lost 4 bases and the J gene lost 1 base, with 16 bases spanning the gap. CDR1 is LGHDT, CDR2 YNNKEL, per germline (reference sequence). This clone has only one observation.

The V call is TRBV3-1 (or the pseudogene TRBV3-2), the J call TRBJ2-5, with D possibly matching TRBD2 (6 bases). The clonotype originates from a woman aged 55-69 years who had recovered from COVID-19. The specimen sequenced was PBMCs or T cells enriched from blood (not recorded which). The CDR3 reads CASSPGTLSPQETQYF. The CDR3, as DNA: TGTGCCAGCAGCCCCGGGACTCTAAGCCCCCAAGAGACCCAGTACTTC.